A selection of T cell receptor beta chains follows, all from one sample in a study of OX40 agonist ivuxolimab in advanced cancers. Assay: immunoSEQ multiplex PCR; the TCRdb copy retains only in-frame clones and omits some. Here the sample spans some 74,000 clones, approximately 85% being singletons. The specimen was CD4+ or CD8+ T cells sorted from blood, collected in a trial of the OX40 agonist ivuxolimab. These receptors all come from an adult with an advanced solid tumor such as melanoma, head and neck, liver or kidney cancer. The CDR3 runs from the conserved cysteine through the conserved F or W. A D gene is named only where the DNA matches it firmly. Clone sizes are given selectively: once, few, many, or a class where the clone is expanded.

v_gene	j_gene	abundance	d_gene	CDR3aa	CDR3nt
TRBV27	TRBJ1-5	NA	NA	CASRLGGDFYSNQPQHF	TGTGCCAGCAGATTGGGGGGGGACTTTTATAGCAATCAGCCCCAGCATTTT
TRBV30	TRBJ1-3	NA	NA	CAWSVLHSGNTIYF	TGTGCCTGGAGTGTTCTTCACTCTGGAAACACCATATATTTT
TRBV4-2	TRBJ2-5	once	NA	CASSQGSQGEETQYF	TGTGCCAGCAGCCAAGGTTCCCAGGGAGAGGAGACCCAGTACTTC
TRBV5-1	TRBJ2-5	NA	TRBD1	CASTRDRGLGETQYF	TGCGCCAGCACCCGGGACAGGGGCCTGGGAGAGACCCAGTACTTC
TRBV19	TRBJ2-7	NA	NA	CASSLRLVYEQYF	TGTGCCAGTAGTCTCCGACTAGTGTACGAGCAGTACTTC
TRBV19	TRBJ2-1	NA	NA	CASSIGGQDEQFF	TGTGCCAGTAGTATAGGGGGGCAGGATGAGCAGTTCTTC
TRBV28	TRBJ1-2	NA	NA	CAIPSMRQSSNYGYTF	TGTGCCATCCCCTCGATGCGACAGTCTTCTAACTATGGCTACACCTTC
TRBV7-9	TRBJ2-1	NA	TRBD2	CASSQGLAGVEQFF	TGTGCCAGCAGCCAGGGACTAGCGGGAGTTGAGCAGTTCTTC
TRBV18	TRBJ2-3	NA	TRBD2	CASSPLLAGGGTDTQYF	TGTGCCAGCTCACCCCTTTTAGCGGGAGGAGGAACAGATACGCAGTATTTT
TRBV21-1	TRBJ2-7	NA	NA	CASSKDRGSTYEQYF	TGTGCCAGCAGCAAGGACAGGGGGTCTACTTACGAGCAGTACTTC
TRBV15	TRBJ2-7	NA	NA	CATSRDGDSYEQYF	TGTGCCACCAGCAGAGATGGTGACAGCTACGAGCAGTACTTC
TRBV5-1	TRBJ1-2	once	NA	CASSLAQGGRDYGYTF	TGCGCCAGCAGCTTGGCCCAGGGAGGACGGGACTATGGCTACACCTTC
TRBV7-9	TRBJ2-4	NA	TRBD1	CASSLWDSSISKNIQYF	TGTGCCAGCAGCTTATGGGACAGCTCCATCTCCAAAAACATTCAGTACTTC
TRBV9	TRBJ2-5	NA	TRBD2	CASSVLGGSFETQYF	TGTGCCAGCAGCGTATTGGGCGGGAGCTTTGAGACCCAGTACTTC
TRBV11-3	TRBJ2-3	NA	TRBD2	CASSLTRELTDTQYF	TGTGCCAGCAGCTTAACGCGGGAGTTGACAGATACGCAGTATTTT
TRBV9	TRBJ1-2	once	NA	CASSVGKSTGYTF	TGTGCCAGCAGCGTAGGGAAGTCAACTGGCTACACCTTC
TRBV10-2	TRBJ2-1	NA	NA	CASSEIWIGRTGEQFF	TGCGCCAGCAGTGAGATCTGGATAGGGCGTACCGGTGAGCAGTTCTTC
TRBV28	TRBJ2-7	NA	TRBD1	CASALPQGAYEQYF	TGTGCCAGCGCCCTCCCACAGGGGGCCTACGAGCAGTACTTC
TRBV5-4	TRBJ2-1	NA	NA	CASSRRGSNEQFF	TGTGCCAGCAGCCGGAGAGGGAGCAATGAGCAGTTCTTC
TRBV30	TRBJ2-1	NA	NA	CAWGDQAGQFF	TGTGCCTGGGGGGACCAGGCCGGGCAGTTCTTC
TRBV9	TRBJ2-1	NA	TRBD2	CASAGGPVNEQFF	TGTGCTTCTGCGGGAGGCCCAGTCAATGAGCAGTTCTTC
TRBV21-1	TRBJ2-7	NA	NA	CASSKVTTTEQYF	TGTGCCAGCAGCAAAGTTACTACTACGGAGCAGTACTTC
TRBV4-3	TRBJ2-3	once	TRBD1	CASSQVGQGAGDTQYF	TGCGCCAGCAGCCAAGTGGGACAGGGGGCAGGAGATACGCAGTATTTT
TRBV6-6	TRBJ2-7	NA	TRBD1	CASSVQGSYEQYF	TGTGCCAGCAGTGTACAGGGGTCGTACGAGCAGTACTTC
TRBV5-1	TRBJ2-2	NA	TRBD2	CASSWGLAITGELFF	TGCGCCAGCAGCTGGGGACTAGCGATTACCGGGGAGCTGTTTTTT
TRBV6-6	TRBJ2-7	few	NA	CASSYSATHAYEQYF	TGTGCCAGCAGTTACTCGGCAACTCATGCCTACGAGCAGTACTTC
TRBV7-9	TRBJ2-7	many	NA	CASSPQEDSYEQYF	TGTGCCAGCAGCCCACAAGAGGACTCCTACGAGCAGTACTTC
TRBV27	TRBJ2-1	once	NA	CASSLLSRANNEQFF	TGTGCCAGCAGTTTATTGTCTAGGGCTAACAATGAGCAGTTCTTC
TRBV14	TRBJ2-7	NA	NA	CASSQDRSSLDEQYF	TGTGCCAGCAGCCAAGATCGTAGTTCCTTGGACGAGCAGTACTTC
TRBV5-6	TRBJ2-7	NA	NA	CASSLSSGFYEQYF	TGTGCCAGCAGCTTGAGTAGCGGATTCTACGAGCAGTACTTC
TRBV18	TRBJ2-1	NA	NA	CASSPSSETVNNEQFF	TGTGCCAGCTCACCGAGTTCCGAGACAGTTAACAATGAGCAGTTCTTC
TRBV4-1	TRBJ2-3	NA	NA	CASSLRGDTQYF	TGCGCCAGCAGTCTAAGGGGGGATACGCAGTATTTT
TRBV25-1	TRBJ2-1	NA	TRBD2	CASSEASGRIHYEQFF	TGTGCCAGCAGTGAGGCTAGCGGGAGGATTCATTATGAGCAGTTCTTC
TRBV6-5	TRBJ2-1	NA	NA	CASSYGLTRYNEQFF	TGTGCCAGCAGTTACGGGCTCACCCGCTACAATGAGCAGTTCTTC
TRBV30	TRBJ1-2	NA	TRBD1	CAWSVQETGIFGYTF	TGTGCCTGGAGTGTACAAGAGACAGGGATCTTTGGCTACACCTTC
TRBV27	TRBJ2-7	NA	NA	CASSLSQYSYEQYF	TGTGCCAGCAGTTTAAGTCAGTACTCCTACGAGCAGTACTTC
TRBV19	TRBJ2-3	NA	TRBD1	CASSIRTGDFTDTQYF	TGTGCCAGTAGTATCCGGACAGGGGACTTCACAGATACGCAGTATTTT
TRBV7-7	TRBJ2-1	NA	NA	CASSLASVGGEQFF	TGTGCTAGCAGCTTAGCGTCCGTTGGAGGTGAGCAGTTCTTC
TRBV30	TRBJ2-3	few	NA	CAWSTGATDTQYF	TGTGCCTGGAGTACGGGAGCAACAGATACGCAGTATTTT
TRBV6-5	TRBJ2-7	NA	NA	CATSDRAYEQYF	TGTGCCACTTCGGACAGAGCCTACGAGCAGTACTTC
TRBV10-1	TRBJ2-4	NA	TRBD1	CASSESTGGWIQYF	TGCGCCAGCAGTGAGTCGACAGGGGGTTGGATTCAGTACTTC
TRBV27	TRBJ1-4	NA	NA	CASSLWGGSTNEKLFF	TGTGCCAGCAGTTTGTGGGGAGGCAGCACTAATGAAAAACTGTTTTTT
TRBV5-1	TRBJ2-4	NA	TRBD2	CASSNPYSGDLADQYF	TGCGCCAGCAGCAACCCTTACAGCGGGGACCTTGCGGATCAGTACTTC
TRBV5-8	TRBJ1-1	NA	NA	CASSLENRAKNTEAFF	TGTGCCAGCAGCCTTGAGAACAGGGCAAAGAACACTGAAGCTTTCTTT
TRBV5-6	TRBJ2-5	NA	NA	CASSPDSQETQYF	TGTGCCAGCAGCCCGGACTCTCAAGAGACCCAGTACTTC
TRBV18	TRBJ2-7	few	TRBD1	CASSPWDRDYEQYF	TGTGCCAGCTCACCATGGGACAGAGACTACGAGCAGTACTTC
TRBV25-1	TRBJ1-3	NA	NA	CASSESRQGNTIYF	TGTGCCAGCAGTGAATCGAGACAAGGAAACACCATATATTTT
TRBV4-2	TRBJ2-3	NA	NA	CASSRKIGGVITDTQYF	TGTGCCAGCAGCCGCAAGATTGGAGGGGTAATTACAGATACGCAGTATTTT